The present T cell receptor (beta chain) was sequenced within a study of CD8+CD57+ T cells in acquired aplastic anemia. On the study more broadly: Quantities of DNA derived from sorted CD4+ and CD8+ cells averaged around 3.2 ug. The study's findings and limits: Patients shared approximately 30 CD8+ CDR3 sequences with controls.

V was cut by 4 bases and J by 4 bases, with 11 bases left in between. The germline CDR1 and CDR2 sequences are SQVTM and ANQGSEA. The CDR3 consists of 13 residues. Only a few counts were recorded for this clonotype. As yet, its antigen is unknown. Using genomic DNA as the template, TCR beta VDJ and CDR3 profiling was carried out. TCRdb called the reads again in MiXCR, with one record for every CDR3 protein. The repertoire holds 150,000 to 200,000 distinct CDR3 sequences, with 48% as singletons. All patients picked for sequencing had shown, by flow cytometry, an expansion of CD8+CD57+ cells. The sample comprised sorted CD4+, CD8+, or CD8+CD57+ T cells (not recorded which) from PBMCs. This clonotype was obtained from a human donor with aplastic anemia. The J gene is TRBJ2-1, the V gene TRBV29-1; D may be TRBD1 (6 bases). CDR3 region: CSVGKDSYNEQFF. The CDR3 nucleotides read TGCAGCGTTGGGAAGGACAGTTACAATGAGCAGTTCTTC.